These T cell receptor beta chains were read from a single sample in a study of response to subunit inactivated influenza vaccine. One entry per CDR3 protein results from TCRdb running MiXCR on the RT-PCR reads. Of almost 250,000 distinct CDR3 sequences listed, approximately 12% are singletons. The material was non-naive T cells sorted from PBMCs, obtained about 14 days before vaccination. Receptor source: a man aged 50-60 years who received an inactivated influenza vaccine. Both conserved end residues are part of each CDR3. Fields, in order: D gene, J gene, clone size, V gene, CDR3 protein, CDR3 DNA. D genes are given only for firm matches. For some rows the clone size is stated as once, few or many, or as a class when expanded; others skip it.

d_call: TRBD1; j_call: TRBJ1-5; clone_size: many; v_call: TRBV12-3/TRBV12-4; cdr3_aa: CASRSDREGDQPQHF; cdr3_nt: TGTGCCAGCAGATCTGACAGGGAGGGGGATCAGCCCCAGCATTTT
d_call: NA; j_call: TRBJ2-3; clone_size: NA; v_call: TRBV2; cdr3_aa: CASSEQGDTQYF; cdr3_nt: TGTGCCAGCAGTGAACAGGGGGATACGCAGTATTTT
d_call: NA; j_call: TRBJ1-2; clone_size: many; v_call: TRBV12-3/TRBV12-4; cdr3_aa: CASSFSGIPNYGYTF; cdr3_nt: TGTGCCAGCAGTTTTTCCGGGATCCCTAACTATGGCTACACCTTC
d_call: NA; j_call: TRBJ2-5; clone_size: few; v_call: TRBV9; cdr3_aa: CASSVGGIQETQYF; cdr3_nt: TGTGCCAGCAGCGTAGGGGGAATACAAGAGACCCAGTACTTC
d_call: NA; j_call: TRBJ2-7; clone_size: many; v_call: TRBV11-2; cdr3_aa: CASSPLQGRRSYEQYF; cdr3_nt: TGTGCCAGCAGCCCATTACAGGGAAGGAGGTCCTACGAGCAGTACTTC
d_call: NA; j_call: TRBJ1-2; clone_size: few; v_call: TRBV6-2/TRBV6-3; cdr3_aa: CASSRSQTRGF; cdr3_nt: TGTGCCAGCAGCCGGTCACAAACCAGGGGCTTC
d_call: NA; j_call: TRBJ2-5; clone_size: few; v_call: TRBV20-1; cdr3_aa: CSASSAVVGLVETQYF; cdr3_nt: TGCAGTGCTAGTTCAGCGGTTGTGGGGTTGGTGGAGACCCAGTACTTC
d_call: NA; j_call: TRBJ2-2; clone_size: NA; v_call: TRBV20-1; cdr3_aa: CSASVPNTGELFF; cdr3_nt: TGCAGTGCAAGCGTACCGAACACCGGGGAGCTGTTTTTT
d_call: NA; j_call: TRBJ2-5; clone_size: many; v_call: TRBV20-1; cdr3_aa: CSAMRFQETQYF; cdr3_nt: TGCAGTGCTATGCGGTTTCAAGAGACCCAGTACTTC
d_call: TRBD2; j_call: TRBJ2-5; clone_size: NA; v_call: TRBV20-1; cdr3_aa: CSARNSGGAETQYF; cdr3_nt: TGCAGTGCTAGAAATAGCGGGGGGGCCGAGACCCAGTACTTC
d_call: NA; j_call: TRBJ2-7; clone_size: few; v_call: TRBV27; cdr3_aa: CASSYGRYYEQYF; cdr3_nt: TGTGCCAGCAGTTATGGTCGCTACTACGAGCAGTACTTC
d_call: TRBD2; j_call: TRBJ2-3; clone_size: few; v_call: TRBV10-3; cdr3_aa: CATRLGLLSGDTQYF; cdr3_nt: TGTGCCACCCGCCTGGGACTACTCAGCGGGGATACGCAGTATTTT
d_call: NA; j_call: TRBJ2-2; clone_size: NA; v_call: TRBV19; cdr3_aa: CASSIVLGYTGELFF; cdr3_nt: TGTGCCAGTAGTATAGTCCTAGGGTACACCGGGGAGCTGTTTTTT
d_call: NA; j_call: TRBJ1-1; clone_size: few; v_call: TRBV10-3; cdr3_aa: CAISASTEAFF; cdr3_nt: TGTGCCATCAGTGCGAGCACTGAAGCTTTCTTT
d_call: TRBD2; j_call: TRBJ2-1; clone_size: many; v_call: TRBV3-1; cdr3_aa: CASSGTSGVPNEQFF; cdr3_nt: TGTGCCAGCAGCGGGACTAGCGGAGTCCCCAATGAGCAGTTCTTC
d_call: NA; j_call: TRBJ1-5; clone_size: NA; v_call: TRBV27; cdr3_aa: CASSKQGGPQHF; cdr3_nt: TGTGCCAGCAGTAAACAGGGAGGGCCCCAGCATTTT
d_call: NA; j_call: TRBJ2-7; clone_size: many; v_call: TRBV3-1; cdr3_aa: CASSQMEGEQYF; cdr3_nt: TGTGCCAGCAGCCAGATGGAGGGAGAGCAGTACTTC
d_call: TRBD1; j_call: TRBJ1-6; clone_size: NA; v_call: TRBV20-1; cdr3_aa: CSARAEYRGLDSPLHF; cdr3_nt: TGCAGTGCTAGGGCAGAGTACAGGGGGCTGGATTCACCCCTCCACTTT
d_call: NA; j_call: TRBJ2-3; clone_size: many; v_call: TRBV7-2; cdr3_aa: CASSPLGADTQYF; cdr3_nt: TGTGCCAGCAGCCCACTGGGGGCAGATACGCAGTATTTT
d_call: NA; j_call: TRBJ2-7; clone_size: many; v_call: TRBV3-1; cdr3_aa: CASSQGRWQSEQYF; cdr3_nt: TGTGCCAGCAGCCAAGGGAGATGGCAAAGCGAGCAGTACTTC
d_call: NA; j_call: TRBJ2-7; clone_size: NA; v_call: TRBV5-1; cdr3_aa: CASSLGAWGSGEQYF; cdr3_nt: TGCGCCAGCAGCTTGGGGGCTTGGGGGTCTGGAGAGCAGTACTTC
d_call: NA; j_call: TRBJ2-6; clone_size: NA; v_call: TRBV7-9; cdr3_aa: CASSHTGSGANVLTF; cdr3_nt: TGTGCCAGCAGCCACACAGGGTCTGGGGCCAACGTCCTGACTTTC
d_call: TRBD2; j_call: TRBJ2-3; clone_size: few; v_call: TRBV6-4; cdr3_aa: CASSSSGGADTQYF; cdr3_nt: TGTGCCAGCAGTTCTAGCGGGGGGGCGGATACGCAGTATTTT
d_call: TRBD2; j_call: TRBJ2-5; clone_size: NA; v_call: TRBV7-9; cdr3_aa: CASSPGTTNQETQYF; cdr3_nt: TGTGCCAGCAGCCCAGGGACTACCAACCAAGAGACCCAGTACTTC